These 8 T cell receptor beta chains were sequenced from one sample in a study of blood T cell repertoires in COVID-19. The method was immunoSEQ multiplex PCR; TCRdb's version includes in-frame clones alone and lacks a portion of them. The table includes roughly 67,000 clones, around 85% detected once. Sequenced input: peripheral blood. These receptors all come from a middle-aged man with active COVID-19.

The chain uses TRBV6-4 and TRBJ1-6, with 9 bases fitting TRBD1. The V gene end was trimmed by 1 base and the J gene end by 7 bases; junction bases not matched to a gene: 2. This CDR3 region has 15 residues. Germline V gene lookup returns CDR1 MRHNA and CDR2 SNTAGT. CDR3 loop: CASSDYGQGNSPLHF. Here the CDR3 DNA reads TGTGCCAGCAGTGACTATGGACAGGGGAATTCACCCCTCCACTTT.

CDR3 residues: CAWSGGGGSGTDTQYF. Written as DNA, the CDR3 is TGTGCCTGGAGTGGGGGAGGCGGGAGCGGCACAGATACGCAGTATTTT. This chain links TRBV30 with TRBJ2-3, with 7 positions matching TRBD2. After removal of 1 base from V and 1 base from J, the junction contained 8 bases not matched to a gene. CDR1 is GTSNPN, CDR2 SVGIG, per germline (reference sequence). The CDR3 sequence is 16 residues long.

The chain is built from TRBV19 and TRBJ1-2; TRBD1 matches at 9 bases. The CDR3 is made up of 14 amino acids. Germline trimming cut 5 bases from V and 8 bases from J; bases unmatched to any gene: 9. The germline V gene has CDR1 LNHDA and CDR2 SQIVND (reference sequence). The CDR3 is CASSSDRGFWGYTF. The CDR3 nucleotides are TGTGCCAGTAGTTCGGACAGGGGATTTTGGGGCTACACCTTC.

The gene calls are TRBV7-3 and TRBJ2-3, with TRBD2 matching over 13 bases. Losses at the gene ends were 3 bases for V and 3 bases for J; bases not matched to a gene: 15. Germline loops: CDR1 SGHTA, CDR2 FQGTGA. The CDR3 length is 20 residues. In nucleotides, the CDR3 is TGTGCCAGCAGCTTCCGTGGCGCTTTACTAGCGGGGGGGTGGACAGATACGCAGTATTTT. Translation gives CASSFRGALLAGGWTDTQYF.

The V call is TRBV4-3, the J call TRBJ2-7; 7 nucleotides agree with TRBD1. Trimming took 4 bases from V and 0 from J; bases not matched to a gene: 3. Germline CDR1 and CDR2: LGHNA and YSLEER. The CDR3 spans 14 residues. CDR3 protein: CASSPGQLSYEQYF. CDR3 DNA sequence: TGCGCCAGCAGCCCGGGACAGCTCTCCTACGAGCAGTACTTC.

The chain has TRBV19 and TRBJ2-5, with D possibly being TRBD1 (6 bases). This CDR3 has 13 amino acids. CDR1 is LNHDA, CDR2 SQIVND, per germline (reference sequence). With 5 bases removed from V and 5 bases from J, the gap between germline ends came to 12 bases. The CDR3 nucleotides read TGTGCCAGTAGTCCAACAGGGTCCGAGACCCAGTACTTC. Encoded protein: CASSPTGSETQYF.

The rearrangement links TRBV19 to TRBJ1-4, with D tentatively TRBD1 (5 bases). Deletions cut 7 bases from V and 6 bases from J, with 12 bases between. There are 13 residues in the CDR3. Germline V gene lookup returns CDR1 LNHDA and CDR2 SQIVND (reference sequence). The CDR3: CASIAGRDEKLFF. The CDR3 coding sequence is TGTGCCAGTATCGCAGGGAGGGATGAAAAACTGTTTTTT.

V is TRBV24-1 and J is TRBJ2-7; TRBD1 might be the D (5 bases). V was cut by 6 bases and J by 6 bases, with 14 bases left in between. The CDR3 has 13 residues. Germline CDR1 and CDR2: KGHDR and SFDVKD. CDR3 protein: CATSPDAGREQYF. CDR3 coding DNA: TGTGCCACCAGTCCCGACGCAGGGCGCGAGCAGTACTTC.